Shown below are 24 T cell receptor beta chains from a single sample sequenced in a study of cytomegalovirus exposure and HLA in healthy donors. TCRdb keeps only in-frame clones here, not all; method: immunoSEQ multiplex PCR. The sample gives about 54,000 clones, roughly nine tenths of which show up once; around 9.2% is in the top ten. Sequencing was carried out using PBMCs. The origin of the receptors is a young woman in good health and CMV-seropositive.

DNA for the CDR3: TGCGCCAGCAGAGAGAACCTAGCGGGGGGGCCAAATACGCAGTATTTT. Its translation: CASRENLAGGPNTQYF. This chain joins TRBV10-1 and TRBJ2-3, with TRBD2 identical over 12 bases. Germline V gene lookup returns CDR1 WNHNN and CDR2 SYGVQD (reference sequence). V lost 6 bases to trimming and J lost 7 bases; unmatched junction nucleotides: 11. CDR3 length: 16 amino acids.

This clone turned up a few times. V and J are TRBV7-8 and TRBJ1-4; 7 bases match TRBD1. Germline CDR1 and CDR2: SGHVS and FQNEAQ. This CDR3 has 16 residues. V lost 2 bases and J lost 7; bases outside the gene matches: 10. CDR3 nucleotides: TGTGCCAGCAGCTTAACCCCGAGGGGGCGAGGTGAAAAACTGTTTTTT. This sequence encodes CASSLTPRGRGEKLFF.

The V gene is TRBV7-9, the J gene TRBJ2-3; D not certain. Germline CDR1 and CDR2: SEHNR and FQNEAQ (reference sequence). The CDR3 is 16 amino acids. Trimming stripped 5 bases from V and 4 bases from J, with 19 bases between. Here the CDR3 reads CASSLSFGLSSDTQYF. The CDR3, as DNA: TGTGCCAGCAGCCTAAGTTTCGGGTTGTCATCAGATACGCAGTATTTT.

V and J are TRBV6-5 and TRBJ2-1; 12 positions agree with TRBD2. With 6 bases clipped from V and 7 bases from J, the junction kept 7 bases outside the gene matches. CDR1 is MNHEY and CDR2 is SVGAGI in the germline V gene. CDR3 length: 15 residues. The CDR3 DNA is TGTGCCAGCAGCCCCACTAGCGGGGGGCGGAATGAGCAGTTCTTC. It specifies CASSPTSGGRNEQFF.

This clone came up once. This chain uses TRBV7-2 with TRBJ1-1; D is uncertain. Trimming pared 1 base from V and 8 bases from J, leaving 11 bases between. This CDR3 spans 13 amino acids. Germline CDR1 SGHTA, CDR2 FQGNSA. CDR3 in amino acids: CASSLGVGREAFF. As DNA, the CDR3 is TGTGCCAGCAGCTTAGGAGTGGGCAGGGAAGCTTTCTTT.

The rearrangement joins TRBV5-6 to TRBJ2-3; possibly TRBD2 for D (7 bases). V was pared by 3 bases and J by 7 bases, with 15 bases between. Germline loops: CDR1 SGHDT, CDR2 YYEEEE. The CDR3 extends over 14 amino acids. The CDR3 loop reads CASSWGGPSNTQYF. The DNA for the CDR3 is TGTGCCAGCAGCTGGGGGGGGCCTTCCAATACGCAGTATTTT.

CDR3 in amino acids: CAWSVTRGNQPQHF. CDR3 DNA: TGTGCCTGGAGTGTAACCAGGGGGAATCAGCCCCAGCATTTT. The chain joins TRBV30 to TRBJ1-5; 7 positions match TRBD1. This CDR3 is built from 14 residues. With V trimmed by 0 bases and J by 4 bases, 3 bases remained unmatched. Germline-derived CDR1 and CDR2 are GTSNPN and SVGIG (reference sequence).

The chain combines TRBV7-9 with TRBJ1-2, with TRBD1 matching 8 bases. CDR3 length: 16 amino acids. The V segment lost 5 bases and the J segment 7 bases; nucleotides outside the gene matches: 15. CDR1 and CDR2 from the germline V gene are SEHNR and FQNEAQ (reference sequence). CDR3 sequence reads: CASSRSDRARVGGYTF. In nucleotides, the CDR3 is TGTGCCAGCAGCAGATCGGACAGGGCGCGGGTAGGTGGCTACACCTTC.

This rearrangement joins TRBV15 to TRBJ2-4; 9 nucleotides align to TRBD1. CDR3 length equals 18 residues. From germline, CDR1 is LNHNV and CDR2 YYDKDF (reference sequence). J gave up 3 bases and V 1 base, and 10 bases lay outside the gene matches. The CDR3, as DNA: TGTGCCACCAGCAGAGGCCCACAGGGGGCGAAGGGCAAAAACATTCAGTACTTC. It yields the protein CATSRGPQGAKGKNIQYF.

This rearrangement joins TRBV5-6 to TRBJ2-7; 7 bases agree with TRBD1. Germline V gene sequence: CDR1 SGHDT, CDR2 YYEEEE. The CDR3 covers 15 residues. V shed 4 bases, J shed 2 bases, and the junction held 9 bases outside the gene matches. As DNA, the CDR3 is TGTGCCAGCAGCCTAGGGACAGTCGACGCCTACGAGCAGTACTTC. Its protein is CASSLGTVDAYEQYF. Full variable domain (outside the CDR3, taken from reference TRBV5-6 and TRBJ2-7): DAGVTQSPTHLIKTRGQQVTLRCSPKSGHDTVSWYQQALGQGPQFIFQYYEEEERQRGNFPDRFSGHQFPNYSSELNVNALLLGDSALYLCASSLGTVDAYEQYFGPGTRLTVT.

V and J are TRBV7-6 and TRBJ2-1; D is perhaps TRBD1 (6 bases). The V gene's germline CDR1 is SGHVS and CDR2 FNYEAQ. V was trimmed by 5 bases and J by 5 bases, leaving 13 bases between them. The CDR3 has 14 amino acids. The DNA of the CDR3 is TGTGCCAGCAGCGCGTATGGACAGCACAATGAGCAGTTCTTC. It yields the protein CASSAYGQHNEQFF.

This clone is a singleton in its sample. The chain links TRBV18 to TRBJ2-7; TRBD1 aligns across 9 bases. J lost 3 bases, V lost 2 bases, and 8 bases had no gene match. The CDR3 has 16 residues. Germline loops: CDR1 KGHSH, CDR2 LQKENI. The CDR3 spells CASSPVGQGRIYEQYF. In DNA, the CDR3 is TGTGCCAGCTCACCAGTAGGACAGGGGAGGATCTACGAGCAGTACTTC.

This clone was detected only once. This chain joins TRBV28 and TRBJ2-1; 7 nucleotides line up with TRBD2. The CDR3 length is 15 residues. The germline V gene encodes CDR1 MDHEN and CDR2 SYDVKM. The trim removed 3 bases at V and 0 bases at J, leaving 2 bases unmatched. Here the CDR3 reads CASSFGGISYNEQFF. The CDR3 DNA reads as TGTGCCAGCAGTTTCGGGGGGATCTCCTACAATGAGCAGTTCTTC.

CDR3 loop: CSVVQRSNTGELFF. The CDR3 DNA follows: TGCAGCGTTGTCCAGCGATCGAACACCGGGGAGCTGTTTTTT. The rearrangement uses TRBV29-1 and TRBJ2-2; D is ambiguous. The CDR3 consists of 14 residues. Looked up from germline, CDR1 is SQVTM and CDR2 is ANQGSEA. V was shortened by 4 bases and J by 0 bases, with 9 bases between the two germline ends.

This rearrangement joins TRBV6-5 to TRBJ2-5; 7 positions match TRBD2. CDR3 size: 12 residues. The V segment lost 6 bases and the J segment 5 bases; nucleotides outside the gene matches: 3. Germline-derived CDR1 and CDR2 are MNHEY and SVGAGI. The DNA of the CDR3 is TGTGCCAGCAGAACTAGCGTGGAGACCCAGTACTTC. The encoded protein is CASRTSVETQYF.

The chain couples TRBV7-6 to TRBJ2-7, with D perhaps TRBD1 (7 bases). This CDR3 spans 15 amino acids. In germline, CDR1 is SGHVS, CDR2 FNYEAQ. Deletions cut 6 bases from V and 0 bases from J, with 15 bases between. CDR3 nucleotide sequence: TGTGCCAGCAGTTCTAATCAGGGGGGCTCCTACGAGCAGTACTTC. Translation: CASSSNQGGSYEQYF.

V and J are TRBV28 and TRBJ1-2; a weak D match, TRBD1 (6 bases). Trimming stripped 6 bases from V and 3 bases from J, with 17 bases between. This CDR3 is built from 15 residues. Germline V gene sequence: CDR1 MDHEN, CDR2 SYDVKM. Written as DNA, the CDR3 is TGTGCCAGCAGGGCGGGAGGGGGATCCTACTATGGCTACACCTTC. It encodes CASRAGGGSYYGYTF.

This sequence joins TRBV6-5 and TRBJ2-5; tentatively, D is TRBD2 (5 bases). V was shortened by 0 bases and J by 5 bases, with 13 bases between the two germline ends. In germline, CDR1 is MNHEY, CDR2 SVGAGI. The CDR3 length is 15 residues. CDR3 in DNA: TGTGCCAGCAGTTACTCGACTCCGGGGTGGGAGACCCAGTACTTC. Its protein is CASSYSTPGWETQYF.

The CDR3, as DNA: TGTGCCAGCAGCTTGATGGGGGGATCTGGAAACACCATATATTTT. Translated: CASSLMGGSGNTIYF. This chain joins TRBV5-5 and TRBJ1-3, with TRBD1 as a possible D gene (5 bases). This CDR3 has 15 amino acids. V was trimmed by 1 base and J by 1 base, leaving 9 bases between them. Germline V CDR1 and CDR2: SGHKS, YYEKEE (reference sequence).

The genes are TRBV7-9 and TRBJ2-1; TRBD1 matches 8 bases. CDR3 size: 15 residues. Trimming removed 6 bases from V and 5 bases from J; junction bases left unmatched: 9. The germline gives CDR1 SEHNR, CDR2 FQNEAQ (reference sequence). CDR3 nucleotides: TGTGCCAGCAGTTCACGGACAGGGAGAAACAATGAGCAGTTCTTC. This codes for CASSSRTGRNNEQFF.

This chain links TRBV15 with TRBJ1-1; 7 nucleotides align to TRBD1. Germline lookup yields CDR1 LNHNV and CDR2 YYDKDF (reference sequence). This CDR3 contains 16 residues. The V gene end was trimmed by 0 bases and the J gene end by 11 bases; junction bases not matched to a gene: 15. The CDR3 region is CATSRDPGTDLRPAFF. The CDR3 DNA sequence: TGTGCCACCAGCAGAGATCCTGGGACAGATCTCCGTCCGGCTTTCTTT.

This clone has only one observation. This rearrangement joins TRBV6-5 to TRBJ2-5; TRBD2 is a possible D gene (7 bases). The CDR3 runs to 14 residues. The V and J ends lost 2 bases and 4 bases respectively, with 11 bases between them. Germline CDR1 MNHEY, CDR2 SVGAGI. CDR3 sequence reads: CASSYGGARETQYF. The CDR3 bases are TGTGCCAGCAGTTACGGGGGGGCCCGAGAGACCCAGTACTTC.

This clone was recorded once. The chain joins TRBV29-1 to TRBJ1-4; TRBD1 matches at 7 bases. Germline CDR1 SQVTM, CDR2 ANQGSEA. The CDR3 consists of 12 residues. J lost 4 bases, V lost 6 bases, and 2 bases had no gene match. CDR3 sequence (DNA): TGCAGCGTACAGGGGATTAATGAAAAACTGTTTTTT. It specifies CSVQGINEKLFF. The full variable domain, with the rest looked up from reference TRBV29-1 and TRBJ1-4, is SAVISQKPSRDICQRGTSLTIQCQVDSQVTMMFWYRQQPGQSLTLIATANQGSEATYESGFVIDKFPISRPNLTFSTLTVSNMSPEDSSIYLCSVQGINEKLFFGSGTQLSVL.

This chain uses TRBV5-1 with TRBJ2-1, with TRBD2 matching 16 bases. V dropped 4 bases and J dropped 0; count of bases not matched to a gene: 10. CDR1 SGHRS and CDR2 YFSETQ come from the germline V gene. The CDR3 has 20 residues. This CDR3 reads CASSRLGLAGGRSSYNEQFF. In DNA form, the CDR3 reads TGCGCCAGCAGCCGCCTGGGACTAGCGGGGGGGCGTAGCTCCTACAATGAGCAGTTCTTC. Looking up the rest from reference TRBV5-1 and TRBJ2-1 gives the full variable domain: KAGVTQTPRYLIKTRGQQVTLSCSPISGHRSVSWYQQTPGQGLQFLFEYFSETQRNKGNFPGRFSGRQFSNSRSEMNVSTLELGDSALYLCASSRLGLAGGRSSYNEQFFGPGTRLTVL.